The present T cell receptor (beta chain) was sequenced within a study of OX40 agonist ivuxolimab in advanced cancers. Background on the study: Treatment received earlier with anti-PD-1, anti-PD-L1 or anti-CTLA-4 agents was allowed, and approximately 44% had some. Study-level points and caveats: Expanded clones were, on average, more numerous among CD8+ T cells than CD4+.

Sequencing used immunoSEQ multiplex PCR; TCRdb keeps in-frame clones, though not all of them. The table has 70,000 or so clones, 70% to 85% seen once. This clone was seen ten or more times. Antigen: not known. The CDR3 runs to 14 residues. CDR1 is SQVTM, CDR2 ANQGSEA, per germline. Trimming removed 5 bases from V and 0 bases from J, with 11 bases in between. This sequence originates from an adult with an advanced solid tumor such as melanoma, head and neck, liver or kidney cancer. The genes are TRBV29-1 and TRBJ2-1, with D tentatively TRBD2 (6 bases). The specimen was CD4+ or CD8+ T cells sorted from blood, collected in a trial of the OX40 agonist ivuxolimab. CDR3 DNA sequence: TGCAGCGTTAGGGCGGGGAGCTCCTACAATGAGCAGTTCTTC. This encodes CSVRAGSSYNEQFF.